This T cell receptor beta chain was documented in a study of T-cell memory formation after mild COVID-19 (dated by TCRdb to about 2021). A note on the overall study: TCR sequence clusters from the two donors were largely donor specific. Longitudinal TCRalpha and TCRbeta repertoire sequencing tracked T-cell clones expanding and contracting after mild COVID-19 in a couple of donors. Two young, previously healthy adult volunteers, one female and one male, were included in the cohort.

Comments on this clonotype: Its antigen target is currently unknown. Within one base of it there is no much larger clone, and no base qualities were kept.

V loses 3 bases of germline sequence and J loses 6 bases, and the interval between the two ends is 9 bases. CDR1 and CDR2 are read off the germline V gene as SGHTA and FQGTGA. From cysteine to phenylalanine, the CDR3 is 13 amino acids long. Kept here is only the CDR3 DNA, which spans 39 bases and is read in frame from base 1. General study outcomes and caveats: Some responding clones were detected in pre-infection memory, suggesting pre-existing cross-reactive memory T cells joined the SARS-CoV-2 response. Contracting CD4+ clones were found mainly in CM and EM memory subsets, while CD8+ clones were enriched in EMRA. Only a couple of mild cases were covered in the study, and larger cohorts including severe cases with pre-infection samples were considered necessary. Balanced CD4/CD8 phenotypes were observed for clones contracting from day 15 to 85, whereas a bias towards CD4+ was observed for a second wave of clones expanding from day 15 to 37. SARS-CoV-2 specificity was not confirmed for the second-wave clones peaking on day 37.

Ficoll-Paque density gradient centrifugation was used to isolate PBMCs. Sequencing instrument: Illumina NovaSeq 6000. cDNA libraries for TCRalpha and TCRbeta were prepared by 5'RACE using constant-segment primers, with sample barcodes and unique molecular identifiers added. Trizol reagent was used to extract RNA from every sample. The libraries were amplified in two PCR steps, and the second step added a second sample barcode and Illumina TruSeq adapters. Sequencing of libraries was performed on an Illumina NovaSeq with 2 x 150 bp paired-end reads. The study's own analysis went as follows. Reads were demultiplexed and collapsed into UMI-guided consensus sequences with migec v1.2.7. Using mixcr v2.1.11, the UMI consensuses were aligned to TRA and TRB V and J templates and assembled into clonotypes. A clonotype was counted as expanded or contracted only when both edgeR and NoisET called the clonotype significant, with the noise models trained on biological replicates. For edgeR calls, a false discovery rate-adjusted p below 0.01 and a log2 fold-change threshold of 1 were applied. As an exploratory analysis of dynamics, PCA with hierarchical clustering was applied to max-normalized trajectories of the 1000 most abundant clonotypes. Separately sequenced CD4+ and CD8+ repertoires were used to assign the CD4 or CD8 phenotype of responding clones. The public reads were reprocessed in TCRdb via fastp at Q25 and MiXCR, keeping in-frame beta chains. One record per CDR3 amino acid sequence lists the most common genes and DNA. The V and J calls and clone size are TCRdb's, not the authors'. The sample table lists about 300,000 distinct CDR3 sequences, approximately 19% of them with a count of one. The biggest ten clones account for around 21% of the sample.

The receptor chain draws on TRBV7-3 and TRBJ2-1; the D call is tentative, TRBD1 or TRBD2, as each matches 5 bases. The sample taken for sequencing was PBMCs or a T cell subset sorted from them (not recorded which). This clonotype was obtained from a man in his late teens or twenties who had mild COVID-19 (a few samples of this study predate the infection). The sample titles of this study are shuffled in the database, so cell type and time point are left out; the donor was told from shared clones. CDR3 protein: CASSLGTPNEQFF. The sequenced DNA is TGTGCCAGCAGCTTGGGGACCCCCAATGAGCAGTTCTTC.